The sequence of this T cell receptor beta chain was determined in a study of metastatic and nonmetastatic thyroid tumors. Study as a whole: Repertoires from malignant and benign thyroid patients were compared across blood and tumor or nodule tissue. Notes on the study in general: When malignant thyroid tumors were compared with benign nodules, TCR beta diversity was reportedly significantly higher in the malignant tumors. This held in both blood and tumor samples.

Original analysis: A distant-metastasis classifier for papillary thyroid cancer was built using CDR3 differences across clinicopathological groups. TCRdb called clones again from the PCR reads with MiXCR. TCRdb, rather than the study authors, made the V and J calls. Of tens of thousands of clones listed, roughly 20% were seen once; the top ten hold around 16%. V was shortened by 2 bases and J by 0 bases, with 11 bases between the two germline ends. This CDR3 spans 16 amino acids. Germline loops: CDR1 MNHEY, CDR2 SMNVEV (reference sequence). The entire patient cohort was treatment-naive prior to thyroid surgery. This clone was seen many times. What it binds is unknown. A much larger clonotype is one base distant, so this may be a read error.

Sequences were obtained from blood. This rearrangement joins TRBV27 to TRBJ2-1, with unresolved D. This receptor was identified in a female donor with papillary thyroid cancer or a benign thyroid nodule (not recorded which). Some clones in this sample may be carry-over from other donors' samples. CDR3 residues: CASSLGYAGSYNEQFF. For the CDR3, the DNA is TGTGCCAGCAGTTTAGGTTACGCAGGCTCCTACAATGAGCAGTTCTTC.